Below are 19 T cell receptor beta chains sequenced from a single sample in a study of regulatory dendritic cells for organ transplantation. Data came from immunoSEQ multiplex PCR; TCRdb stores just in-frame clones and leaves some out. Altogether over 4,500 clones are present, 63% being singletons, with the ten largest covering about an eighth. The sequenced material came from memory CD8+ T cells from blood. Subset of the sample: CD45RO+ memory T cells. The source of these receptors is a human donor in good health.

The chain carries TRBV7-7 and TRBJ2-7, with 9 positions matching TRBD1. Germline trimming cut 11 bases from V and 3 bases from J; bases unmatched to any gene: 11. The CDR3 has 14 residues. The V gene's germline CDR1 is SSHAT and CDR2 FNYEAQ (reference sequence). CDR3 residues: CAGPGTGNSYEQYF. CDR3 nucleotides: TGTGCCGGCCCCGGGACAGGGAACAGCTACGAGCAGTACTTC.

The chain combines TRBV7-9 with TRBJ2-5; D remains ambiguous. V dropped 1 base and J dropped 0 bases, with 6 bases sitting between them. The CDR3 consists of 14 residues. Germline V gene data show CDR1 as SEHNR and CDR2 as FQNEAQ (reference sequence). CDR3 in amino acids: CASSLESYQETQYF. CDR3 nucleotide sequence: TGTGCCAGCAGCTTAGAGAGTTACCAAGAGACCCAGTACTTC.

The V gene is TRBV9, the J gene TRBJ2-1, with 8 bases aligning to TRBD2. The V gene end was trimmed by 4 bases and the J gene end by 3 bases; junction bases not matched to a gene: 6. This CDR3 has 15 residues. Germline-derived CDR1 and CDR2 are SGDLS and YYNGEE. The CDR3 is CASSFGGEIYNEQFF. The CDR3 nucleotides read TGTGCCAGCAGCTTCGGGGGGGAAATCTACAATGAGCAGTTCTTC.

This clone has a handful of counts. V and J are TRBV7-9 and TRBJ1-1, with TRBD1 matching 7 bases. J gave up 1 base and V 5 bases, and 7 bases lay outside the gene matches. Germline CDR1 SEHNR, CDR2 FQNEAQ (reference sequence). The CDR3 is 15 residues long. The CDR3 sequence is CASSPPGTANTEAFF. CDR3 DNA: TGTGCCAGCAGCCCCCCCGGGACAGCGAACACTGAAGCTTTCTTT.

This clone rates as medium-sized. The V gene is TRBV21-1, the J gene TRBJ2-3; the D segment call TRBD1 is taken from the table without a DNA check. TRBV21-1 is assigned pseudogene status. The CDR3 is 15 residues long. CDR3 bases: TGTGCCAGCAGAGGGGCGGGACAGGGTACAGATACGCAGTATTTT. It encodes CASRGAGQGTDTQYF.

The chain links TRBV4-3 to TRBJ1-2; no clear D. Per germline, CDR1 LGHNA and CDR2 YSLEER. With 0 bases removed from V and 4 bases from J, the gap between germline ends came to 12 bases. The CDR3 extends over 15 amino acids. CDR3 amino acids: CASSQDRSGTYGYTF. For the CDR3, the DNA is TGCGCCAGCAGCCAAGATAGGAGTGGAACCTATGGCTACACCTTC.

Notes on this clone: Other DNA sequences from this sample encode an identical CDR3 as well. The chain couples TRBV5-6 to TRBJ1-1, with D unclear. The CDR3 has 14 amino acids. The V end lost 0 bases, the J end lost 2 bases, and 8 bases lay between the germline ends. Per germline, CDR1 SGHDT and CDR2 YYEEEE. CDR3 DNA: TGTGCCAGCAGCTTGGAGGGAGTTAACACTGAAGCTTTCTTT. Protein sequence: CASSLEGVNTEAFF.

Within the sample, this clone is large. The chain couples TRBV5-1 to TRBJ1-6; 7 nucleotides match TRBD1. CDR3 length equals 15 residues. With 6 bases clipped from V and 10 bases from J, the junction kept 13 bases outside the gene matches. Germline V gene sequence: CDR1 SGHRS, CDR2 YFSETQ. The DNA for the CDR3 is TGCGCCAGCAAGGAATTACAGGGGCGTGGATCACCCCTCCACTTT. Translated: CASKELQGRGSPLHF. Based on the CDR3 plus reference TRBV5-1 and TRBJ1-6, the full variable domain is KAGVTQTPRYLIKTRGQQVTLSCSPISGHRSVSWYQQTPGQGLQFLFEYFSETQRNKGNFPGRFSGRQFSNSRSEMNVSTLELGDSALYLCASKELQGRGSPLHFGNGTRLTVT.

The chain has TRBV6-6 and TRBJ2-2; 11 nucleotides match TRBD2. Germline V gene data show CDR1 as MNHNY and CDR2 as SVGAGI (reference sequence). With 4 bases clipped from V and 6 bases from J, the junction kept 4 bases outside the gene matches. CDR3 length equals 15 residues. CDR3 sequence reads: CASSLAGGWAGELFF. The CDR3 DNA follows: TGTGCCAGCAGTTTAGCGGGGGGGTGGGCCGGGGAGCTGTTTTTT.

This clone came up once. The J gene is TRBJ2-7, the V gene TRBV5-1; D is uncertain. From germline, CDR1 is SGHRS and CDR2 YFSETQ. The V end lost 5 bases, the J end lost 0 bases, and 6 bases lay between the germline ends. The CDR3 has 12 residues. In nucleotides, the CDR3 is TGCGCCAGCAGTATGTCCTCCTACGAGCAGTACTTC. It specifies CASSMSSYEQYF.

This clone is judged medium-sized. This chain connects TRBV4-3 to TRBJ1-1; 8 bases fit TRBD1. Losses at the gene ends were 1 base for V and 3 bases for J; bases not matched to a gene: 4. The CDR3 has 15 amino acids. CDR1 is LGHNA and CDR2 is YSLEER in the germline V gene. CDR3 in amino acids: CASSQARGQDTEAFF. CDR3 sequence (DNA): TGCGCCAGCAGCCAAGCTAGGGGACAGGACACTGAAGCTTTCTTT.

The chain employs TRBV7-2 and TRBJ1-5; 7 bases are shared with TRBD1. This CDR3 spans 14 amino acids. In germline, CDR1 is SGHTA, CDR2 FQGNSA. V was clipped by 3 bases and J by 7 bases; unmatched bases: 6. The CDR3, as DNA: TGTGCCAGCAGCTTTAACTCAGGGGGGCAGCCCCAGCATTTT. Its translation is CASSFNSGGQPQHF.

The rearrangement joins TRBV19 to TRBJ1-1; no reliable D call. The V end lost 0 bases, the J end lost 7 bases, and 9 bases lay between the germline ends. The V gene's germline CDR1 is LNHDA and CDR2 SQIVND (reference sequence). This CDR3 comprises 13 residues. The CDR3 nucleotides read TGTGCCAGTAGTATAGATACGCCAGGTGAAGCTTTCTTT. It is translated as CASSIDTPGEAFF.

By sample fraction, this clone is medium-sized. This chain joins TRBV9 and TRBJ1-2, with 8 bases fitting TRBD1. Looked up from germline, CDR1 is SGDLS and CDR2 is YYNGEE. The CDR3 loop spans 16 amino acids. The J segment lost 0 bases and the V segment lost 0 bases, leaving 4 bases of the junction unmatched. The CDR3 loop is CASSVAYRGSNYGYTF. The CDR3 nucleotides are TGTGCCAGCAGCGTAGCCTACAGGGGGTCTAACTATGGCTACACCTTC. The whole variable domain, filled in from reference TRBV9 and TRBJ1-2, reads DSGVTQTPKHLITATGQRVTLRCSPRSGDLSVYWYQQSLDQGLQFLIQYYNGEERAKGNILERFSAQQFPDLHSELNLSSLELGDSALYFCASSVAYRGSNYGYTFGSGTRLTVV.

In its sample, this clone was seen a few times. The chain uses TRBV9 and TRBJ1-2; 9 bases map to TRBD1. Germline loops: CDR1 SGDLS, CDR2 YYNGEE. This CDR3 region has 18 residues. V lost 2 bases and J lost 0; bases outside the gene matches: 11. The CDR3 reads CASSVFLTGGAANYGYTF. As DNA, the CDR3 is TGTGCCAGCAGCGTTTTCCTTACAGGGGGCGCGGCTAACTATGGCTACACCTTC.

By frequency in the sample, this clone is medium-sized. The CDR3 here is CASSLRTEEAFF. In DNA, the CDR3 is TGTGCCAGCAGCTTACGGACAGAGGAAGCTTTCTTT. The chain employs TRBV7-9 and TRBJ1-1; TRBD1 might be the D (6 bases). Trimming took 2 bases from V and 8 from J, leaving 9 bases between them. CDR3 length: 12 residues. Germline loops: CDR1 SEHNR, CDR2 FQNEAQ (reference sequence).

This chain connects TRBV7-8 to TRBJ2-1; D gene uncertain. The germline V gene has CDR1 SGHVS and CDR2 FQNEAQ. The CDR3 has 11 residues. Trimming took off 5 bases at V and 7 bases at J, with 6 bases between the two ends. DNA of the CDR3: TGTGCCAGCAGCCCCCGGAATGAGCAGTTCTTC. Amino acid sequence: CASSPRNEQFF.

The CDR3 loop reads CASSLDRGPNTGELFF. In DNA form, the CDR3 reads TGCGCCAGCAGCTTGGACAGGGGTCCGAACACCGGGGAGCTGTTTTTT. V and J are TRBV5-1 and TRBJ2-2; 7 nucleotides agree with TRBD1. This CDR3 region has 16 residues. J lost 0 bases, V lost 0 bases, and 2 bases had no gene match. Germline assignment: CDR1 SGHRS and CDR2 YFSETQ.

V and J are TRBV9 and TRBJ2-7, with 9 bases aligning to TRBD2. The CDR3 extends over 15 amino acids. Trimming removed 3 bases from V and 3 bases from J; junction bases left unmatched: 7. Per the germline V gene, CDR1 is SGDLS and CDR2 is YYNGEE. The CDR3 DNA follows: TGTGCCAGCAGCGCGGGAATTAGCGGGGGCTACGAGCAGTACTTC. As protein: CASSAGISGGYEQYF.